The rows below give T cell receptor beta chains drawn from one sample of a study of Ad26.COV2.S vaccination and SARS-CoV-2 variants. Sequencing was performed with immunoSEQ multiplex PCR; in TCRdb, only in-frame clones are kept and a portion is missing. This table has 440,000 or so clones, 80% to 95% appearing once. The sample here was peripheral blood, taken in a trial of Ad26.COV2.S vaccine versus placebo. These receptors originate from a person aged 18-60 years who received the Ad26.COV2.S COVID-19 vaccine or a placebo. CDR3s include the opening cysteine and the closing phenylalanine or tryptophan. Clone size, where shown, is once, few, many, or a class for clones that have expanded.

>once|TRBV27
CASSLSFLGRGDTQYF
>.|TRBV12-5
CASGPGDGYGYTF
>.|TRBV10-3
CAIRATSGGALETQYF
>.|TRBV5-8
CASSLGRLVGPPDTQYF
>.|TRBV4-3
CASSLGGSPLHF
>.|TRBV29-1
CSVRQGASNVEQYF
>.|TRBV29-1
CSVEFGGGAYEQYF
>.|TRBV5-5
CASSLWDRGLNEQFF
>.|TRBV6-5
CASSRNRGLLEKLFF
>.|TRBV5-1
CASSGAGASFEKLFF
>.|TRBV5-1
CASSLGMAGSGGEQYF
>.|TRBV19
CASSRQGAADTQYF
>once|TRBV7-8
CASSRTGLSNSPLHF
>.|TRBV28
CASRVMGQGSTDTQYF
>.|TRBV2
CASSGGQFSGNTIYF
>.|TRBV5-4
CASSLSGRNTGELFF
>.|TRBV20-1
CSASYVREQFF
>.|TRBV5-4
CASSLGRTNEKLFF
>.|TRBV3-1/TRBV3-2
CASSQAGGTYNEQFF
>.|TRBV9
CASSRGTGIAYEQYF
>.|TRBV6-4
CASSETPGSNTEAFF
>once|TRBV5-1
CASSLPLGVTSANEQYF
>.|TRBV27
CASSLSSLQETQYF
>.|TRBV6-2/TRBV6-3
CASSVQGYTEAFF
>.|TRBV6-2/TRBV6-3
CASSYFDGLVLTF
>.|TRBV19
CASSPGTDAYEQYF
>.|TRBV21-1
CASSKEGVMWDISYGYTF
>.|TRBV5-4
CASSPRTGFNEQYF
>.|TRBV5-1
CASSFWGRDSSTDTQYF
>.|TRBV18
CASSPSFSDTEAFF
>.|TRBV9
CASSARGAENTEAFF
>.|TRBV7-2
CASSSDQGSNSPLHF
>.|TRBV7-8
CASSPGPYEQYF
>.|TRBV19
CASSIGNQETQYF
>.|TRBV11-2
CASSLVTGRVYEQYF
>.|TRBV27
CASSFGHGLEQYF
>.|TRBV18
CASSPGQASSGNTIYF
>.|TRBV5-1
CASSLEDWGSTEAFF
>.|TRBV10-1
CASSSHQGGYNEQFF
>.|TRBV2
CASRDRGLSLSPLHF
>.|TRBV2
CASIRPGQGNSPLHF
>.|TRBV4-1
CASSQPRDKDTEAFF
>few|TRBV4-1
CASSQADRPNTGELFF
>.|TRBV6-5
CASSYRGSGANVLTF
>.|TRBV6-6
CASGRYEQYF
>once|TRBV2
CASRNLYGGPNTGELFF
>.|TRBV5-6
CASSPAMGLLESDTQYF
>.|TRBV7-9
CASSSAGQSLYGYTF
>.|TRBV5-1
CASSLGWEQFF
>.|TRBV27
CASSPVGGGNTEAFF
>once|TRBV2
CASRQDRGDQPQHF
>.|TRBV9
CASSVAWTGDYGYTF
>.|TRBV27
CASSLGSNYGYTF
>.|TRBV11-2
CASSREPETQYF
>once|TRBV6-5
CASSYRDRGTYGYTF
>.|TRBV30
CAWSVRLNTEAFF